This T cell receptor (beta chain) was captured in a study of beta chain features in type 1 diabetes. Germline V gene lookup returns CDR1 SQVTM and CDR2 ANQGSEA. V dropped 6 bases and J dropped 1; count of bases not matched to a gene: 3. This CDR3 is 13 amino acids long. All of the isolated RNA was reverse transcribed, so expressed TCRB transcripts were sequenced. The repertoire was sequenced with immunoSEQ multiplex PCR; TCRdb's copy has only in-frame clones and lacks some. The profile shows around 240,000 clones, about 71% of them singletons. The collection from each donor was one heparinised blood draw averaging roughly 110 mL. Study-wide results and limits: Relative to healthy donors, patients appeared to have naive, central memory and Treg TCRB repertoires that were more similar. Shorter templates may be favored by PCR, equally so in patients and controls. Researchers report that Type 1 diabetes patients had moderately but significantly shorter TCRB CDR3s across all four CD4+ subsets.

Regarding this clone: Its antigen remains unknown.

This clonotype was sampled from a man aged 30 to 45 in good health. The J gene is TRBJ2-3, the V gene TRBV29-1; 8 nucleotides line up with TRBD2. The material sequenced was naive CD4+ T cells from blood. CDR3 in DNA: TGCAGCGTCGTGACTAGCGGCACAGATACGCAGTATTTT. This sequence encodes CSVVTSGTDTQYF.